One T cell receptor beta chain is described in this entry. This clone was seen once. Its antigen target is currently unknown. No quality values exist for individual bases; no much larger clone is one base distant. This record comes from a study of blood T cell repertoires in COVID-19 (dated by TCRdb to between 2020 and 2021). In the study overall: Samples covering the acute and convalescent phases of COVID-19 were provided by collaborators in the United States, Italy and Spain. The prospective study material was composed of cDNA or gDNA derived from T cells, B-cell-depleted T cells, or PBMCs. The dataset comprised deeply sampled blood TCRbeta repertoires from subjects exposed to, actively infected with, or recovered from COVID-19. The repertoires were released in a freely available public database meant as a resource for research on the immune response to SARS-CoV-2. The samples were drawn from two sources: the first 160 participants of the ongoing ImmuneRACE study, and 1,000 to 1,500 subjects contributed by 6 global collaborators. Sample metadata almost always included a de-identified subject ID, COVID-19 status, age in years and sex. Where available, HLA class I and class II types were taken from metadata supplied by the sample provider and were not determined by assay-based typing.

TCRbeta CDR3 regions were amplified from genomic DNA by means of the immunoSEQ Assay, a bias-controlled multiplex PCR. On the authors' methods: The number of nucleated cells in each sample was estimated from the amplification of reference gene primers within the assay. To quantify the absolute abundance of each unique TCRbeta CDR3 rearrangement, sequence reads were collapsed and filtered. For each sample, productive Simpson clonality was calculated as the square root of Simpson's diversity index across productive rearrangements. Here the immuneACCESS table is served through TCRdb, limited to in-frame sequences with V and J called. Missing clones are a known gap in these copies; in checked studies unresolved V genes cover under half, and the rest lacks a known reason. That table furnishes V, J and clone size, whereas the DNA furnished D and trimming. This sample lists about 80,000 clones; 87% were detected once. The ten biggest clones cover roughly 8.5% of the sample.

Overall study outcomes, separate from this receptor: How much clinical and demographic metadata was included differed by source and by participant, and the metadata was provided uncurated.

Whole blood was collected in K2EDTA tubes by collaborating institutions according to the institutions' own protocols. For TCRbeta analysis, collaborators shipped samples in one of three forms: frozen whole blood, isolated PBMCs, or DNA extracted from either of those sample types. V is cut by 0 bases and J by 8 bases, and the space between the germline ends is 8 bases. The CDR3 starts with the cysteine, ends with the phenylalanine, and has 14 residues. CDR3 DNA is the only sequence kept; it has 42 bases, read in frame from the first base. Recombination connected TRBV23-1 to TRBJ1-6, with the D gene not confidently named. TRBV23-1 is designated an ORF whose function remains uncertain. The receptor's source is a young man with acute or convalescent COVID-19. Sequenced sample: peripheral blood. This receptor has the CDR3 CASSQSPSDSPLHF. The sequenced DNA: TGCGCCAGCAGTCAATCCCCCTCGGATTCACCCCTCCACTTT.